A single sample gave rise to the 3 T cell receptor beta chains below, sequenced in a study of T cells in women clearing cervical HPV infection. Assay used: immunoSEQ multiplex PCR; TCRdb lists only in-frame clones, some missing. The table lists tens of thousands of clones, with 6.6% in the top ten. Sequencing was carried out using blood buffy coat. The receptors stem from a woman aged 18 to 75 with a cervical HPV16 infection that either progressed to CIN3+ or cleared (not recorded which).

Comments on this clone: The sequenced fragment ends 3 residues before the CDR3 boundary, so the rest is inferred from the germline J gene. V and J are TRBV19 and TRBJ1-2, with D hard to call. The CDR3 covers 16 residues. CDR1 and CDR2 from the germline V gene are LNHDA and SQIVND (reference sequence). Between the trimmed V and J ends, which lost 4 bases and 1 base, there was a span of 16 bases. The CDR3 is CASSKSAGAHNYGYTF. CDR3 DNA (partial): TGTGCCAGTAGTAAGAGCGCGGGTGCCCATAACTATGGC.

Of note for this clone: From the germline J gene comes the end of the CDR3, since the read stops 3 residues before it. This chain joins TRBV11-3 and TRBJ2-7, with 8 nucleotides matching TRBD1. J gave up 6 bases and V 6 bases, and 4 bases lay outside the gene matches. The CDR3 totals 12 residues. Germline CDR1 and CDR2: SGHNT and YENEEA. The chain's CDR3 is CASSPQGGEQYF. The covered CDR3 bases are TGTGCCAGCAGTCCACAGGGGGGCGAG. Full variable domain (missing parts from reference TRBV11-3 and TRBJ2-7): EAGVVQSPRYKIIEKKQPVAFWCNPISGHNTLYWYLQNLGQGPELLIRYENEEAVDDSQLPKDRFSAERLKGVDSTLKIQPAELGDSAVYLCASSPQGGEQYFGPGTRLTVT.

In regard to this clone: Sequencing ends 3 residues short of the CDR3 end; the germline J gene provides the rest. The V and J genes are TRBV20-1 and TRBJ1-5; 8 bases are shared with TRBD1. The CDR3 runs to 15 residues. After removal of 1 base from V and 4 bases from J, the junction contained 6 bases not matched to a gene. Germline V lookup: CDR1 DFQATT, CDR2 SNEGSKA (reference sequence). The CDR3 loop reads CSARVGTGPNQPQHF. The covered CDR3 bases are TGCAGTGCTAGAGTGGGGACAGGCCCTAATCAGCCC.